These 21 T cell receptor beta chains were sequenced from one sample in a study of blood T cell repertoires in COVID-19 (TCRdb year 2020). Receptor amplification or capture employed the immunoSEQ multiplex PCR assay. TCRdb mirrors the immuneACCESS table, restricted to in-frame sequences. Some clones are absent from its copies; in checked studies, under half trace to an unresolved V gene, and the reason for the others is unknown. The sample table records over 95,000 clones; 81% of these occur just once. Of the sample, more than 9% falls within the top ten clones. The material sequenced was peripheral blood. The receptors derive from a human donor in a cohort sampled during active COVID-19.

The CDR3 coding sequence is TGCGCCAGCAGCCGAGCAGGGAACACTGAAGCTTTCTTT. It translates to CASSRAGNTEAFF. The chain employs TRBV4-3 and TRBJ1-1; D is ambiguous. The ends were cut back, 4 bases at V and 1 base at J, with 7 bases in the middle. In germline, CDR1 is LGHNA, CDR2 YSLEER. The CDR3 is 13 amino acids.

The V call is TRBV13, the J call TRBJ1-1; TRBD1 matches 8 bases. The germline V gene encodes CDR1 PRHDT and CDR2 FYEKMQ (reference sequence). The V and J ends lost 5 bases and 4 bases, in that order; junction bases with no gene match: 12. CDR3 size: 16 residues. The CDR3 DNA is TGTGCCAGCAGCCCACACAGGGGGGGGAGTGTCACTGAAGCTTTCTTT. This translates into CASSPHRGGSVTEAFF.

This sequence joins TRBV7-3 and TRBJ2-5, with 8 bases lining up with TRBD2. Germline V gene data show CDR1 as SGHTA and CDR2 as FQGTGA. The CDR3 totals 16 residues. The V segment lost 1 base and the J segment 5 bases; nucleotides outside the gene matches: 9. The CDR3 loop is CASSLMAGGDRETQYF. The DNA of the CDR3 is TGTGCCAGCAGCTTAATGGCGGGGGGCGATCGGGAGACCCAGTACTTC.

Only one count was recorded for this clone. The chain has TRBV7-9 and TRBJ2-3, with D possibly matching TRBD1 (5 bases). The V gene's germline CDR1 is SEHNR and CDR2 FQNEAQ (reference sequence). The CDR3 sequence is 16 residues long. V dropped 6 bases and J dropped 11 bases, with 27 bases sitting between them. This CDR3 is CASRSLTDPDGRGQYF. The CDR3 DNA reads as TGTGCCAGCAGGTCATTGACAGACCCTGATGGAAGAGGGCAGTATTTT.

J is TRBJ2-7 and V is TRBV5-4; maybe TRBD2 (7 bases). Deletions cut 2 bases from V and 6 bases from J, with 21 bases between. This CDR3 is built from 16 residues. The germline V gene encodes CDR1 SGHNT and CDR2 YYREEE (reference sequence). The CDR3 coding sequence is TGTGCCAGCAGCTTAGGGGGGGCCGGAGGAGCGGGCGAGCAGTACTTC. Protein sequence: CASSLGGAGGAGEQYF.

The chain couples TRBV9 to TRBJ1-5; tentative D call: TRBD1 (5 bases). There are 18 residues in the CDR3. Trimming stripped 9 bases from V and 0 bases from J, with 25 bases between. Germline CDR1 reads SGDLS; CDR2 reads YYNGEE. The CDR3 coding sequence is TGTGCCACCGGGAGGGGTAGGGGACTAGCCCCTAGCAATCAGCCCCAGCATTTT. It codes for CATGRGRGLAPSNQPQHF.

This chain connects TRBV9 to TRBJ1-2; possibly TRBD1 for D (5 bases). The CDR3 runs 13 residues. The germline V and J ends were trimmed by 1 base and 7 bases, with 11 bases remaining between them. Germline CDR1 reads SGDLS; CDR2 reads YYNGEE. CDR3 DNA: TGTGCCAGCAGCGTATGGGGGGGAAGTGGCTACACCTTC. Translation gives CASSVWGGSGYTF.

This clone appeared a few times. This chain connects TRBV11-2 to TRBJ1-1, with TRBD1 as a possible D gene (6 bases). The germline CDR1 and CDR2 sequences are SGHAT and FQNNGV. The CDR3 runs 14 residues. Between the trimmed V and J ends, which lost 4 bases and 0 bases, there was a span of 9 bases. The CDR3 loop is CASSSGALNTEAFF. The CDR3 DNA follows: TGTGCCAGCAGCTCAGGGGCCTTGAACACTGAAGCTTTCTTT.

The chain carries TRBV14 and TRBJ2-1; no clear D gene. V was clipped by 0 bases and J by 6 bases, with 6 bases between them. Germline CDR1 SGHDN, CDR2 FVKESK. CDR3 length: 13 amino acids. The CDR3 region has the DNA TGTGCCAGCAGCCAAGATCTTTTCAATGAGCAGTTCTTC. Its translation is CASSQDLFNEQFF.

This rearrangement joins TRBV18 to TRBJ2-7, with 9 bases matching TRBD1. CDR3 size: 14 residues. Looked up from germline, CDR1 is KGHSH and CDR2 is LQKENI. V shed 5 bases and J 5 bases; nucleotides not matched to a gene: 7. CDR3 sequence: CASSTEDRGHEQYF. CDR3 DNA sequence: TGTGCCAGCTCAACCGAGGACAGGGGTCACGAGCAGTACTTC.

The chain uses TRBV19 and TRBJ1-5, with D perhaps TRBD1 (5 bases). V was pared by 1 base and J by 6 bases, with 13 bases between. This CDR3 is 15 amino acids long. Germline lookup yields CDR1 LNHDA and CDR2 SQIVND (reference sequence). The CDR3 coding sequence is TGTGCCAGTAGTATAGTTGGGGGGGATCGTCAGCCCCAGCATTTT. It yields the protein CASSIVGGDRQPQHF.

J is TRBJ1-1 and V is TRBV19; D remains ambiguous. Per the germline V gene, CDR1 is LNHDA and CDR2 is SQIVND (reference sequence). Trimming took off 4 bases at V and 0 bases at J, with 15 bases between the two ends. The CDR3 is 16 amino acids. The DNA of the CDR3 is TGTGCCAGTAGTACGCCACCAGGATTTATGAACACTGAAGCTTTCTTT. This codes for CASSTPPGFMNTEAFF.

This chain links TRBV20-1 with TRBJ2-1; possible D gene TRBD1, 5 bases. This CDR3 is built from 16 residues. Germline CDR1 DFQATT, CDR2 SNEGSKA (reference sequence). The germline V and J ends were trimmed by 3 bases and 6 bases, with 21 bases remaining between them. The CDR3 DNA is TGCAGTGCTAGTTCGCCCCGGCCCCCCCAGGGCAATGAGCAGTTCTTC. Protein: CSASSPRPPQGNEQFF.

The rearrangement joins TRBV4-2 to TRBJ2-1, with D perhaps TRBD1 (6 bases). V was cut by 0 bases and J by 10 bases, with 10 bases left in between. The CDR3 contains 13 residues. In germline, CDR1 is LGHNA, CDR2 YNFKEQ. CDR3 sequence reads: CASSQDRGSEQFF. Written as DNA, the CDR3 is TGTGCCAGCAGCCAAGATAGGGGGAGCGAGCAGTTCTTC.

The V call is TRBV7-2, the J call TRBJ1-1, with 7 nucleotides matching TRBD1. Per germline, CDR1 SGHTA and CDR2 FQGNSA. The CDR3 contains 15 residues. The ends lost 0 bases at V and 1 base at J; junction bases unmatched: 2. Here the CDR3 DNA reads TGTGCCAGCAGCTTAGCGGGGACAGCGAACACTGAAGCTTTCTTT. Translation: CASSLAGTANTEAFF.

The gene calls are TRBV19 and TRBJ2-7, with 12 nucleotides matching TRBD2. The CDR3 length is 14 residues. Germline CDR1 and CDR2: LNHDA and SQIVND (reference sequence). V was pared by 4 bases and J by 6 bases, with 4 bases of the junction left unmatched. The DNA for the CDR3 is TGTGCCAGTAGTAGACTAGCGGGAGAGGGCGAGCAGTACTTC. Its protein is CASSRLAGEGEQYF.

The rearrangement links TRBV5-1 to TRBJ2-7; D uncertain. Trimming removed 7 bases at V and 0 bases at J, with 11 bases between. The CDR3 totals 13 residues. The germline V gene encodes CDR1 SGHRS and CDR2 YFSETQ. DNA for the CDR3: TGCGCCAGCGCGGCTATAACCTCCTACGAGCAGTACTTC. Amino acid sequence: CASAAITSYEQYF.

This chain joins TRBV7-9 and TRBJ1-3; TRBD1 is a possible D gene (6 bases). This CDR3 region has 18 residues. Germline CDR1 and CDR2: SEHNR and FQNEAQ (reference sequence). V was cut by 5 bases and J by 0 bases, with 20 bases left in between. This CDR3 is CASSHPRTEASSGNTIYF. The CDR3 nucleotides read TGTGCCAGCAGCCATCCCAGGACAGAAGCTTCCTCTGGAAACACCATATATTTT.

The CDR3, as DNA: TGTGCCATCAAAGGACAGCAGAACACTGAAGCTTTCTTT. Translating it yields CAIKGQQNTEAFF. The chain couples TRBV2 to TRBJ1-1; a possible D gene is TRBD1 (6 bases). CDR3 length: 13 residues. Germline values: CDR1 SNHLY, CDR2 FYNNEI. Trimming took off 10 bases at V and 1 base at J, with 13 bases between the two ends.

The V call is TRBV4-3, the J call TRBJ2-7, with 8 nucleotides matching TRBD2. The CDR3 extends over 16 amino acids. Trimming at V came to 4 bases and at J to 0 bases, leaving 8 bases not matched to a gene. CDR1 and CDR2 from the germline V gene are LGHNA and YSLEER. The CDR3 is CASSRDVAGSSYEQYF. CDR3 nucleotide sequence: TGCGCCAGCAGCCGCGACGTAGCGGGAAGCTCCTACGAGCAGTACTTC.

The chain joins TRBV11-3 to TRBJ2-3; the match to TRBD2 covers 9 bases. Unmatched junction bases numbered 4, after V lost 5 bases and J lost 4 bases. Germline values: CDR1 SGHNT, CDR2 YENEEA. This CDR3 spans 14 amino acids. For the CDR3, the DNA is TGTGCCAGCAGCCGTAGCGGGAGTGCAGATACGCAGTATTTT. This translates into CASSRSGSADTQYF.